The clone carrying this T cell receptor (beta chain) was seen a handful of times. Its specificity is unknown. The source of the sample is a study of T-cell memory formation after mild COVID-19. Study results and caveats: Day 15 to 85 contractors were CD4/CD8 balanced; later expanders leaned CD4+. Contracting CD4+ clones were located mainly in CM and EM, and CD8+ clones in EMRA.

V lost 7 bases to trimming and J lost 3 bases, with 18 bases between them. This CDR3 contains 15 residues. TCRdb recomputed calls from the 5' RACE reads with MiXCR, one row per CDR3 protein. The data show about 400,000 distinct CDR3 sequences, about 25% seen once. Sample: PBMCs or a T cell subset sorted from them (not recorded which). The chain couples TRBV12-3 or TRBV12-4 to TRBJ1-1, with D tentatively TRBD1 (5 bases). The TCR originated in an adult woman who had mild COVID-19 (a few samples of this study predate the infection). Cell type and time point are not known. CDR3 in amino acids: CASTTVGGRDTEAFF. The CDR3 DNA follows: TGTGCCAGCACCACTGTGGGGGGAAGGGACACTGAAGCTTTCTTT.